The 14 T cell receptor beta chains given below trace back to one sample, sequenced in a study of OX40 agonist ivuxolimab in advanced cancers. TCRdb's copy holds only in-frame clones and misses some; the assay was immunoSEQ multiplex PCR. The profile shows 50,000 to 65,000 clones, around 90% of them singletons. The sequences come from CD4+ or CD8+ T cells sorted from blood, collected in a trial of the OX40 agonist ivuxolimab. The receptors were gathered from an adult with an advanced solid tumor such as melanoma, head and neck, liver or kidney cancer.

The J gene is TRBJ2-7, the V gene TRBV11-3, with 7 bases fitting TRBD2. From germline, CDR1 is SGHNT and CDR2 YENEEA. V shed 4 bases, J shed 7 bases, and the junction held 7 bases outside the gene matches. The CDR3 contains 13 residues. CDR3 residues: CASSWVSGGEQYF. The CDR3 nucleotides are TGTGCCAGCAGCTGGGTTTCGGGGGGTGAGCAGTACTTC.

The chain has TRBV7-2 and TRBJ2-2, with 12 bases lining up with TRBD2. Germline V CDR1 and CDR2: SGHTA, FQGNSA. The CDR3 has 19 amino acids. Trimming cost V 4 bases and J 6 bases; bases outside gene matches: 15. The CDR3 DNA reads TGTGCCAGCAGCTACCCCCGATCAGGACTAGCGGGACAATCCGGGGAGCTGTTTTTT. Residues: CASSYPRSGLAGQSGELFF. The whole variable domain, filled in from reference TRBV7-2 and TRBJ2-2, reads GAGVSQSPSNKVTEKGKDVELRCDPISGHTALYWYRQSLGQGLEFLIYFQGNSAPDKSGLPSDRFSAERTGGSVSTLTIQRTQQEDSAVYLCASSYPRSGLAGQSGELFFGEGSRLTVL.

This clone was found a few times. This sequence joins TRBV7-3 and TRBJ1-2, with D hard to call. CDR1 is SGHTA and CDR2 is FQGTGA in the germline V gene. This CDR3 is 15 amino acids long. Trimming shortened V by 4 bases and J by 3 bases, and 15 bases separated the two germline ends. CDR3 loop: CASSSGGKADYGYTF. For the CDR3, the DNA is TGTGCCAGCAGCTCTGGTGGGAAAGCGGACTATGGCTACACCTTC.

V gene TRBV9 combines with J gene TRBJ2-3; 10 bases align to TRBD2. In germline, CDR1 is SGDLS, CDR2 YYNGEE. The ends lost 2 bases at V and 3 bases at J; junction bases unmatched: 6. The CDR3 is made up of 16 amino acids. The CDR3 spells CASSVRASGRTDTQYF. CDR3 nucleotides: TGTGCCAGCAGCGTGAGGGCTAGCGGGAGAACAGATACGCAGTATTTT.

The chain employs TRBV7-9 and TRBJ2-5; unclear D gene. CDR3 length: 16 residues. Looked up from germline, CDR1 is SEHNR and CDR2 is FQNEAQ (reference sequence). V dropped 0 bases and J dropped 2 bases, with 13 bases sitting between them. The CDR3 spells CASSLANSAVQETQYF. CDR3 in DNA: TGTGCCAGCAGCTTAGCGAATTCCGCAGTTCAAGAGACCCAGTACTTC.

The chain couples TRBV28 to TRBJ1-5, with D unclear. The V end lost 6 bases, the J end lost 2 bases, and 14 bases lay between the germline ends. The length of the CDR3 is 15 residues. Germline V CDR1 and CDR2: MDHEN, SYDVKM. CDR3 protein: CASSSSGEGNQPQHF. The CDR3 DNA is TGTGCCAGCAGCTCCTCCGGGGAGGGCAATCAGCCCCAGCATTTT.

This chain uses TRBV28 with TRBJ1-5, with D unresolved. The CDR3 covers 14 residues. V shed 5 bases and J shed 4 bases, with 12 bases lying between them. Germline lookup yields CDR1 MDHEN and CDR2 SYDVKM. CDR3 sequence: CASSLSSPNQPQHF. The CDR3 nucleotides are TGTGCCAGCAGTCTCTCTTCCCCTAATCAGCCCCAGCATTTT.

This chain joins TRBV19 and TRBJ2-5, with D possibly matching TRBD1 (7 bases). V lost 3 bases and J lost 4, with 12 bases in between. The CDR3 extends over 14 amino acids. Germline V lookup: CDR1 LNHDA, CDR2 SQIVND (reference sequence). The CDR3 region has the DNA TGTGCCAGTAGTATCAACCAGGGGGGAGAGACCCAGTACTTC. It specifies CASSINQGGETQYF.

V usage is TRBV7-6 and J usage is TRBJ2-2; TRBD2 aligns across 8 bases. This CDR3 is 18 amino acids long. V was pared by 2 bases and J by 1 base, with 9 bases of the junction left unmatched. CDR1 is SGHVS, CDR2 FNYEAQ, per germline. The CDR3 nucleotides read TGTGCCAGCAGCTTAAGCGCGGGGGGAGGTTTGAACACCGGGGAGCTGTTTTTT. Translating gives CASSLSAGGGLNTGELFF.

The gene calls are TRBV5-1 and TRBJ1-4; no clear D gene. The V end was cut by 0 bases, the J end by 3 bases, with 9 bases between. The CDR3 is made up of 15 amino acids. Germline V gives CDR1 SGHRS, CDR2 YFSETQ. The CDR3 region is CASSLEPGPNEKLFF. The CDR3 region has the DNA TGCGCCAGCAGCTTGGAGCCGGGTCCTAATGAAAAACTGTTTTTT.

The rearrangement uses TRBV27 and TRBJ2-5; possible D gene TRBD2, 6 bases. Trimming removed 6 bases at V and 5 bases at J, with 22 bases between. This CDR3 spans 16 amino acids. The germline V gene has CDR1 MNHEY and CDR2 SMNVEV (reference sequence). The CDR3: CASSAGSGPWGETQYF. As DNA, the CDR3 is TGTGCCAGCAGCGCAGGTAGCGGTCCCTGGGGGGAGACCCAGTACTTC.

This sequence joins TRBV14 and TRBJ2-3; D unresolved. Per the germline V gene, CDR1 is SGHDN and CDR2 is FVKESK. The V end lost 4 bases, the J end lost 2 bases, and 10 bases lay between the germline ends. The CDR3 length is 14 residues. The CDR3 nucleotides are TGTGCCAGCAGCCGAGGCTATACCACAGATACGCAGTATTTT. It encodes CASSRGYTTDTQYF.

This clone is a singleton in its sample. The V gene is TRBV2, the J gene TRBJ2-3; D uncertain. The CDR3 has 15 residues. V lost 6 bases, J lost 0 bases, and 13 bases lay in between. CDR1 is SNHLY and CDR2 is FYNNEI in the germline V gene. The CDR3 sequence is CASSRNSPSTDTQYF. DNA for the CDR3: TGTGCCAGCAGCCGGAACAGCCCTAGCACAGATACGCAGTATTTT.

This chain connects TRBV5-1 to TRBJ2-7; 7 positions match TRBD1. Germline trimming cut 0 bases from V and 3 bases from J; bases unmatched to any gene: 3. The CDR3 runs to 14 residues. CDR1 and CDR2 from the germline V gene are SGHRS and YFSETQ. CDR3 coding DNA: TGCGCCAGCAGCTTGGGGGACAGTGTCTACGAGCAGTACTTC. It codes for CASSLGDSVYEQYF.